This entry lists 29 T cell receptor beta chains sequenced from one sample in a study of shared clonotypes between healthy human individuals. Assay: immunoSEQ multiplex PCR; the TCRdb copy retains only in-frame clones and omits some. The table has about 300,000 clones, around two thirds seen once. Sequencing was performed on memory CD4+ T cells sorted from blood. Subset here: CD45RA-negative fraction. Source of these receptors: a young man in good health.

The chain recombines TRBV12-5 with TRBJ2-3, with TRBD2 matching over 9 bases. The CDR3 runs to 16 residues. Germline V lookup: CDR1 LGHNT, CDR2 FRNRAP. V dropped 5 bases and J dropped 4; count of bases not matched to a gene: 10. CDR3 amino acids: CASGPGLANGPDTQYF. CDR3 sequence (DNA): TGTGCTAGTGGTCCGGGACTAGCAAACGGCCCAGATACGCAGTATTTT. Combining the CDR3 with reference TRBV12-5 and TRBJ2-3 gives the whole variable domain DARVTQTPRHKVTEMGQEVTMRCQPILGHNTVFWYRQTMMQGLELLAYFRNRAPLDDSGMPKDRFSAEMPDATLATLKIQPSEPRDSAVYFCASGPGLANGPDTQYFGPGTRLTVL.

The chain employs TRBV6-6 and TRBJ2-5; 9 bases align to TRBD1. This CDR3 spans 15 amino acids. V shed 8 bases and J 4 bases; nucleotides not matched to a gene: 11. In germline, CDR1 is MNHNY, CDR2 SVGAGI (reference sequence). The CDR3 DNA reads as TGTGCCAGCGCCTCAACACAGGGGGCGAGAGAGACCCAGTACTTC. Translated, it gives CASASTQGARETQYF.

The V gene is TRBV5-1, the J gene TRBJ2-7; D ambiguous. V shed 0 bases and J shed 4 bases, with 11 bases lying between them. Germline CDR1 reads SGHRS; CDR2 reads YFSETQ. The CDR3 sequence is 14 residues long. The CDR3 bases are TGCGCCAGCAGCTTGGTAGTGGGGTCTTACGAGCAGTACTTC. As protein: CASSLVVGSYEQYF.

V is TRBV29-1 and J is TRBJ1-2; 7 bases match TRBD1. Looked up from germline, CDR1 is SQVTM and CDR2 is ANQGSEA. Losses at the gene ends were 1 base for V and 0 bases for J; bases not matched to a gene: 5. The length of the CDR3 is 15 residues. CDR3 sequence reads: CSVEGGTASNYGYTF. In DNA form, the CDR3 reads TGCAGCGTTGAAGGGGGGACAGCTTCTAACTATGGCTACACCTTC.

The V and J genes are TRBV10-1 and TRBJ2-3; TRBD1 agrees at 7 bases. Germline assignment: CDR1 WNHNN and CDR2 SYGVQD (reference sequence). The CDR3 runs 14 residues. The trim removed 6 bases at V and 5 bases at J, leaving 8 bases unmatched. This CDR3 reads CASSRDSLGDTQYF. The CDR3 nucleotides read TGCGCCAGCAGCCGGGACAGCTTAGGAGATACGCAGTATTTT.

This clone was seen more than once but under ten times. The CDR3 DNA follows: TGTGCCAGCGGCGGCGGGAGGGCGATTGAGCAGTTCTTC. It translates to CASGGGRAIEQFF. The chain recombines TRBV28 with TRBJ2-1; 9 bases fit TRBD2. The germline V gene encodes CDR1 MDHEN and CDR2 SYDVKM. The CDR3 sequence is 13 residues long. J lost 9 bases, V lost 8 bases, and 8 bases had no gene match.

The chain uses TRBV7-9 and TRBJ2-1; tentatively, D is TRBD2 (5 bases). The V end lost 0 bases, the J end lost 5 bases, and 11 bases lay between the germline ends. Germline V CDR1 and CDR2: SEHNR, FQNEAQ (reference sequence). The CDR3 length is 15 residues. The CDR3 loop is CASSLAAGTDNEQFF. The CDR3 DNA sequence: TGTGCCAGCAGCTTAGCGGCGGGCACAGACAATGAGCAGTTCTTC.

This clone appeared many times. The identical CDR3 is also encoded by other nucleotide sequences in the sample. The J gene is TRBJ2-7, the V gene TRBV9, with D uncertain. V lost 4 bases to trimming and J lost 3 bases, with 5 bases between them. The germline V gene has CDR1 SGDLS and CDR2 YYNGEE. The CDR3 has 11 residues. For the CDR3, the DNA is TGTGCCAGCAGCAGGGACTACGAGCAGTACTTC. This translates into CASSRDYEQYF.

This clone has just one count. This chain joins TRBV6-6 and TRBJ1-2; 7 nucleotides align to TRBD1. Germline CDR1 reads MNHNY; CDR2 reads SVGAGI (reference sequence). The CDR3 loop spans 13 amino acids. The V and J ends lost 8 bases and 4 bases, in that order; junction bases with no gene match: 7. This CDR3 is CASVGQATYGYTF. The CDR3 nucleotides are TGTGCCAGCGTCGGACAGGCGACCTATGGCTACACCTTC.

This clone has just one count. A much larger clone lies a single base off, so this may be a read error. V usage is TRBV7-2 and J usage is TRBJ2-1; D call uncertain. In germline, CDR1 is SGHTA, CDR2 FQGNSA. Trimming took off 1 base at V and 3 bases at J, with 4 bases between the two ends. The CDR3 has 13 amino acids. The CDR3 DNA follows: TGTGCCAGCAGCTTAGGCCGCTACAATGAGCAGTTCTTC. Protein sequence: CASSLGRYNEQFF.

The V and J genes are TRBV5-5 and TRBJ2-1; 9 nucleotides agree with TRBD2. Trimming took 0 bases from V and 7 from J; bases not matched to a gene: 5. In germline, CDR1 is SGHKS, CDR2 YYEKEE (reference sequence). CDR3 length: 15 residues. CDR3 in DNA: TGTGCCAGCAGCTTGGTCCCTAGCGGGAATAATGAGCAGTTCTTC. This encodes CASSLVPSGNNEQFF.

This clone occurred a few times. The V and J genes are TRBV5-1 and TRBJ2-3; D is unresolved. V shed 4 bases and J shed 2 bases, with 11 bases lying between them. The germline V gene has CDR1 SGHRS and CDR2 YFSETQ. This CDR3 is built from 14 residues. CDR3: CASSQDQATDTQYF. The CDR3 bases are TGCGCCAGCAGCCAGGACCAGGCCACAGATACGCAGTATTTT.

This clone has only a few counts. J is TRBJ1-4 and V is TRBV6-1; D is unresolved. Germline V CDR1 and CDR2: MNHNS, SASEGT. This CDR3 region has 15 residues. Trimming took off 5 bases at V and 10 bases at J, with 20 bases between the two ends. Here the CDR3 DNA reads TGTGCCAGCAGTCAGGCAGGACGACTTAACGTAAAACTGTTTTTT. It yields the protein CASSQAGRLNVKLFF.

The chain recombines TRBV15 with TRBJ1-2; TRBD1 agrees at 10 bases. The germline V gene encodes CDR1 LNHNV and CDR2 YYDKDF (reference sequence). The CDR3 length is 15 residues. V lost 1 base to trimming and J lost 6 bases; unmatched junction nucleotides: 5. The CDR3 protein is CATSRGVGTGDGYTF. CDR3 nucleotides: TGTGCCACCAGCAGAGGGGTTGGGACAGGGGATGGCTACACCTTC.

The chain combines TRBV28 with TRBJ1-4, with TRBD1 as a possible D gene (5 bases). The CDR3 contains 14 residues. V was pared by 8 bases and J by 2 bases, with 12 bases between. The germline V gene has CDR1 MDHEN and CDR2 SYDVKM. The chain's CDR3 is CASAPGGTNEKLFF. The CDR3 DNA is TGTGCCAGCGCCCCCGGGGGGACTAATGAAAAACTGTTTTTT.

This rearrangement joins TRBV5-8 to TRBJ2-2; maybe TRBD2 (5 bases). Germline V gene data show CDR1 as SGHTS and CDR2 as YDEGEE. The V gene lost 2 bases and the J gene lost 3 bases, with 11 bases spanning the gap. The CDR3 loop spans 15 amino acids. CDR3 coding DNA: TGTGCCAGCAGCTTTCGAGGGCTGGACACCGGGGAGCTGTTTTTT. It yields the protein CASSFRGLDTGELFF.

This CDR3 is CASSQDMSGRLRYF. The DNA for the CDR3 is TGCGCCAGCAGCCAAGATATGAGCGGGAGGCTGCGGTACTTC. The chain is built from TRBV4-3 and TRBJ2-7; TRBD2 matches 9 bases. The CDR3 runs to 14 residues. The V and J ends lost 0 bases and 12 bases, in that order; junction bases with no gene match: 9. CDR1 is LGHNA and CDR2 is YSLEER in the germline V gene.

The gene calls are TRBV10-3 and TRBJ2-3; 10 bases fit TRBD2. Unmatched junction bases numbered 11, after V lost 7 bases and J lost 1 base. The CDR3 runs to 17 residues. CDR1 and CDR2 from the germline V gene are ENHRY and SYGVKD. In DNA form, the CDR3 reads TGTGCCATCACGGATCGAACCGGGACTAGCGGCACAGATACGCAGTATTTT. It encodes CAITDRTGTSGTDTQYF.

This clone was counted a single time. The chain is built from TRBV9 and TRBJ2-3; 7 nucleotides agree with TRBD1. The CDR3 has 16 amino acids. Germline V gene sequence: CDR1 SGDLS, CDR2 YYNGEE. Unmatched junction bases numbered 9, after V lost 3 bases and J lost 2 bases. The CDR3 loop reads CASSENPGQTTDTQYF. The CDR3 DNA follows: TGTGCCAGCAGCGAAAATCCGGGACAGACCACAGATACGCAGTATTTT.

V usage is TRBV18 and J usage is TRBJ1-1; D remains unclear. V lost 2 bases, J lost 2 bases, and 6 bases lay in between. Germline CDR1 reads KGHSH; CDR2 reads LQKENI. The CDR3 contains 13 residues. This CDR3 is CASSPDINTEAFF. The CDR3, as DNA: TGTGCCAGCTCACCAGACATTAACACTGAAGCTTTCTTT.

The V call is TRBV2, the J call TRBJ1-2; 9 nucleotides line up with TRBD1. CDR1 is SNHLY and CDR2 is FYNNEI in the germline V gene. The CDR3 is made up of 15 amino acids. J gave up 1 base and V 4 bases, and 4 bases lay outside the gene matches. CDR3 coding DNA: TGTGCCAGCAGTGCGAGGACAGGGGTTAACTATGGCTACACCTTC. This translates into CASSARTGVNYGYTF.

V usage is TRBV9 and J usage is TRBJ2-3, with 15 bases fitting TRBD2. Germline V gene sequence: CDR1 SGDLS, CDR2 YYNGEE. The CDR3 runs 19 residues. V gave up 1 base and J gave up 1 base; unmatched junction bases: 7. This CDR3 is CASSVRTSGRAGGTDTQYF. The CDR3 bases are TGTGCCAGCAGCGTAAGGACTAGCGGGAGGGCCGGTGGCACAGATACGCAGTATTTT.

The chain combines TRBV2 with TRBJ2-1, with D maybe TRBD2 (5 bases). Trimming pared 6 bases from V and 9 bases from J, leaving 15 bases between. The CDR3 is 13 residues long. In germline, CDR1 is SNHLY, CDR2 FYNNEI. CDR3 nucleotides: TGTGCCAGCAGACGGACCCCCCGGGGTGAGCAGTTCTTC. Translating it yields CASRRTPRGEQFF.

This clone was picked up many times. The V and J genes are TRBV10-1 and TRBJ2-7; 10 bases match TRBD2. Losses at the gene ends were 8 bases for V and 5 bases for J; bases not matched to a gene: 12. The CDR3 sequence is 15 residues long. Per germline, CDR1 WNHNN and CDR2 SYGVQD (reference sequence). The CDR3 DNA follows: TGCGCCAGCTCTCTCACTAGCGGGATAGGCGACGAGCAGTACTTC. Protein sequence: CASSLTSGIGDEQYF.

The table lists this clone with a count of one. This chain joins TRBV19 and TRBJ1-5; a possible D gene is TRBD1 (5 bases). Trimming cost V 4 bases and J 0 bases, with 13 bases left between them. The CDR3 sequence is 16 residues long. Looked up from germline, CDR1 is LNHDA and CDR2 is SQIVND (reference sequence). This chain's CDR3 is CASSTGTGLSNQPQHF. The DNA of the CDR3 is TGTGCCAGTAGTACCGGGACCGGACTTAGCAATCAGCCCCAGCATTTT.

The chain combines TRBV7-9 with TRBJ2-1, with D tentatively TRBD2 (5 bases). The V gene lost 6 bases and the J gene lost 4 bases, with 19 bases spanning the gap. The CDR3 has 16 residues. Per germline, CDR1 SEHNR and CDR2 FQNEAQ (reference sequence). CDR3 protein: CASRPRASLKYNEQFF. DNA for the CDR3: TGTGCCAGCAGGCCTCGGGCTAGCCTAAAGTACAATGAGCAGTTCTTC.

The rearrangement uses TRBV6-1 and TRBJ2-7, with D possibly being TRBD1 (5 bases). The V gene's germline CDR1 is MNHNS and CDR2 SASEGT. Trimming shortened V by 6 bases and J by 6 bases, and 21 bases separated the two germline ends. This CDR3 comprises 15 residues. This chain's CDR3 is CASRGPLLVLGEQYF. The CDR3 DNA reads TGTGCCAGCAGGGGGCCGCTACTCGTACTCGGCGAGCAGTACTTC.

The rearrangement joins TRBV19 to TRBJ2-1; D may match TRBD1 or TRBD2 (6 bases each). This CDR3 is built from 15 residues. V dropped 6 bases and J dropped 2 bases, with 14 bases sitting between them. Germline CDR1 reads LNHDA; CDR2 reads SQIVND (reference sequence). CDR3 DNA sequence: TGTGCCAGTAGGGCTCCGGGGGCCACCTACAATGAGCAGTTCTTC. It codes for CASRAPGATYNEQFF. Supplemented by reference TRBV19 and TRBJ2-1, the full variable domain reads DGGITQSPKYLFRKEGQNVTLSCEQNLNHDAMYWYRQDPGQGLRLIYYSQIVNDFQKGDIAEGYSVSREKKESFPLTVTSAQKNPTAFYLCASRAPGATYNEQFFGPGTRLTVL.

The chain combines TRBV21-1 with TRBJ1-5. TRBV21-1 counts as a pseudogene. This CDR3 has 18 residues. CDR3 sequence reads: CASTPPGGQGRSNQPQHF. In nucleotides, the CDR3 is TGTGCCAGCACACCACCAGGAGGGCAGGGTCGGAGCAATCAGCCCCAGCATTTT.